This TCR beta chain was sequenced for a study of blood T cells in healthy people across ages. Unmatched junction bases numbered 7, after V lost 3 bases and J lost 1 base. Germline values: CDR1 SGHDT, CDR2 YYEEEE. This CDR3 region has 15 residues. In this sample, this clonotype turned up a few times. Combining a sample-barcoded 5' primer with a J-beta primer mix, a second PCR ran for roughly 6 to 11 cycles. One entry per CDR3 protein results from TCRdb running MiXCR on the 5' RACE reads. The sample consists of about 670,000 distinct CDR3 sequences, about 51% of them appearing once. In terms of origin and age, donors were healthy Caucasian individuals from Russia aged roughly 6 to 90.

This chain joins TRBV5-6 and TRBJ2-7; 7 bases line up with TRBD1. The specimen sequenced was blood. The clonotype originates from an elderly woman in good health. The CDR3 sequence is CASSSDREDSYEQYF. The CDR3 DNA reads as TGTGCCAGCAGCTCAGACAGGGAAGATTCCTACGAGCAGTACTTC.